This is a list of T cell receptor beta chains from one sample in a study of technical replicates of blood from several donors. Produced via immunoSEQ multiplex PCR; TCRdb's table is partial and in-frame only. The repertoire holds about 82,000 clones, nearly 96% seen once, with about 0.36% in the top ten. The sequenced sample consisted of T cells isolated from PBMCs. These receptors all stem from a human donor in good health. Each CDR3 is given with its conserved first and last residue. The D gene is left open where the match is weak.

j_call d_call v_call cdr3_aa
TRBJ1-1 - TRBV7-2 CASRRRGIYTEAFF
TRBJ2-3 TRBD2 TRBV5-1 CASSLGLAGSTDTQYF
TRBJ2-1 - TRBV25-1 CASSITGEQFF
TRBJ2-7 - TRBV27 CASSATYSRNYEQYF
TRBJ2-7 - TRBV6-5 CASTRPGLSYEQYF
TRBJ1-5 TRBD1 TRBV5-5 CASSGDRVNQPQHF
TRBJ2-1 - TRBV6-5 CASSRDISNEQFF
TRBJ2-5 TRBD1 TRBV28 CAARPSGTGQETQYF
TRBJ1-4 - TRBV9 CASSVADRPNEKLFF
TRBJ2-6 - TRBV11-2 CASTKKAGTGANVLTF
TRBJ2-5 TRBD2 TRBV30 CAWSIASGSGETQYF
TRBJ2-3 TRBD2 TRBV9 CASSEASPSGRSTDTQYF
TRBJ2-1 - TRBV6-1 CASSEFREIYNEQFF
TRBJ2-7 TRBD2 TRBV7-9 CASSFDLAGGSYEQYF
TRBJ2-7 TRBD1 TRBV28 CGTQGAYEQYF
TRBJ2-7 TRBD2 TRBV4-3 CASSQDRGGWSSYEQYF
TRBJ2-1 - TRBV11-2 CASRRLRVFYNEQFF
TRBJ2-7 TRBD2 TRBV9 CASSVGGSAAYEQYF